In its sample, the clone carrying this T cell receptor beta chain was seen a few times. The data are from a study of T-cell reconstitution after alpha-beta-depleted transplantation in children. During its preparation, the TCRbeta library received unique molecular identifiers. TCRdb processed the PCR reads anew with MiXCR; each CDR3 protein has one entry. The table includes hundreds of thousands of distinct CDR3 sequences, about a sixth detected once. The germline V gene encodes CDR1 MGHDK and CDR2 SYGVNS. CDR3 length: 13 residues. Trimming at V came to 1 base and at J to 8 bases, leaving 1 base not matched to a gene.

This chain joins TRBV25-1 and TRBJ1-2, with 10 bases matching TRBD1. This receptor was taken from a human donor who donated a stem cell graft to a child with acute lymphoblastic leukemia. The sample consisted of PBMCs from the stem cell graft donor, taken from the stem cell graft. The CDR3: CASSEWDRGGYTF. The CDR3 region has the DNA TGTGCCAGCAGTGAATGGGACAGGGGCGGCTACACCTTC.